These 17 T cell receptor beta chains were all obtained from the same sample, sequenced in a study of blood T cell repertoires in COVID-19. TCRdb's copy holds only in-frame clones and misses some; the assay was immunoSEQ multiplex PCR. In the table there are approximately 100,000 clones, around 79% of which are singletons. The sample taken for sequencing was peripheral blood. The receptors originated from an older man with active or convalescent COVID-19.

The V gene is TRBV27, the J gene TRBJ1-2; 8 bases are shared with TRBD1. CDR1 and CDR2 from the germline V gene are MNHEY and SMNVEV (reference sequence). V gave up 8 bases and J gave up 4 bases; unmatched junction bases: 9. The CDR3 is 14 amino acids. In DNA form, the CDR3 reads TGTGCCAGCGGAGACAGGGGCAATTTCTATGGCTACACCTTC. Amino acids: CASGDRGNFYGYTF.

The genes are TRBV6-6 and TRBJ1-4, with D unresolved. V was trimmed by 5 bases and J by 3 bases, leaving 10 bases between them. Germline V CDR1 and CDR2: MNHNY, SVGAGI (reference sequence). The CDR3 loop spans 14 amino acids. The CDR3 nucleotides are TGTGCCAGCAGTCAAGGTGACTCTAATGAAAAACTGTTTTTT. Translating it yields CASSQGDSNEKLFF.

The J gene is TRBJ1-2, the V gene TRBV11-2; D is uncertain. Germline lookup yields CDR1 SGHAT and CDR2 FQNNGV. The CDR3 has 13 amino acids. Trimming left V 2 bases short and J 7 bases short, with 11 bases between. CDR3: CASSLYLELGYTF. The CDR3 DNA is TGTGCCAGCAGCTTATACCTGGAGCTTGGCTACACCTTC.

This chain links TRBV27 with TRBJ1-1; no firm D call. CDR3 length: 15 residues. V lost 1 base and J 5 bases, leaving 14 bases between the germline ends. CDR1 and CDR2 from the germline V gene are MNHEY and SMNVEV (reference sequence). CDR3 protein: CASSLLSTRGTEAFF. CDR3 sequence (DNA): TGTGCCAGCAGTTTATTGTCGACTCGTGGAACTGAAGCTTTCTTT.

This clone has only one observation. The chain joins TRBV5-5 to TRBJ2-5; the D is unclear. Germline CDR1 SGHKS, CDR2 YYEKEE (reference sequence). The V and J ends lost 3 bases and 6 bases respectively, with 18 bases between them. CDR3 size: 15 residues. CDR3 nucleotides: TGTGCCAGCAGCTCACTCCCAGACACTCACCAGACCCAGTACTTC. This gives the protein CASSSLPDTHQTQYF.

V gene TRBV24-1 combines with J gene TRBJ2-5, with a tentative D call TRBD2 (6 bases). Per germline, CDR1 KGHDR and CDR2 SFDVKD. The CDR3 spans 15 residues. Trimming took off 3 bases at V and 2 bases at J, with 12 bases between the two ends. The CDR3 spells CATSDGRLVQETQYF. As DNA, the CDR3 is TGTGCCACCAGTGATGGCAGACTAGTACAAGAGACCCAGTACTTC.

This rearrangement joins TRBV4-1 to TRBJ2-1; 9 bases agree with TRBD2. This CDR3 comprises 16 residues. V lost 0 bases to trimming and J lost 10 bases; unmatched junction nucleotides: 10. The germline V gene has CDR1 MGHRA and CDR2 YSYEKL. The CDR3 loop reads CASSQDTLAGSSEQFF. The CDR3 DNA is TGCGCCAGCAGCCAAGATACCCTAGCGGGGAGTTCGGAGCAGTTCTTC.

CDR3 bases: TGTGCCAGCAGCCCCGAGTGGGGACTCGAAGCTTTCTTT. It codes for CASSPEWGLEAFF. V is TRBV7-9 and J is TRBJ1-1; D may be TRBD1 (5 bases). V dropped 5 bases and J dropped 8 bases, with 15 bases sitting between them. This CDR3 has 13 amino acids. The germline CDR1 and CDR2 sequences are SEHNR and FQNEAQ (reference sequence).

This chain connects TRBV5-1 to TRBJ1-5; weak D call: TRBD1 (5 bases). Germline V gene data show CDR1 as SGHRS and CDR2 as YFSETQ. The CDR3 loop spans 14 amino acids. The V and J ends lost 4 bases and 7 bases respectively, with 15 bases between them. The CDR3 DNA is TGCGCCAGCAGCGTGCAGGGAGGGGAGCAGCCCCAGCATTTT. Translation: CASSVQGGEQPQHF. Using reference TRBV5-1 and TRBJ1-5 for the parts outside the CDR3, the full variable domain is KAGVTQTPRYLIKTRGQQVTLSCSPISGHRSVSWYQQTPGQGLQFLFEYFSETQRNKGNFPGRFSGRQFSNSRSEMNVSTLELGDSALYLCASSVQGGEQPQHFGDGTRLSIL.

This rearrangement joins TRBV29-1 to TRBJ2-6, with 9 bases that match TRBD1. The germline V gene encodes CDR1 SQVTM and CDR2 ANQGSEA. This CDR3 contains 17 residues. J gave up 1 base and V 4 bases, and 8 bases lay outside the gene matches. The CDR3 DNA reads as TGCAGCGTTGTTTTTTTGGACAGGGGATCTGGGGCCAACGTCCTGACTTTC. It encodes CSVVFLDRGSGANVLTF.

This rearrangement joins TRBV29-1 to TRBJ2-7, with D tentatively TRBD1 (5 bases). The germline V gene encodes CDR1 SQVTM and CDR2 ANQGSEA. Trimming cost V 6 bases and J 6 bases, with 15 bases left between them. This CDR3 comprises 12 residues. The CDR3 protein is CSVLGVLGEQYF. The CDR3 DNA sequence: TGCAGCGTCCTAGGGGTCCTCGGCGAGCAGTACTTC.

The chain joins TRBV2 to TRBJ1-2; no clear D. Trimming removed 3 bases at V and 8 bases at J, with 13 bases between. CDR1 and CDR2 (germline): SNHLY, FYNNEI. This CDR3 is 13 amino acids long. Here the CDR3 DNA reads TGTGCCAGCAGTGAGGAGGGCGCGAGGGGCTACACCTTC. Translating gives CASSEEGARGYTF.

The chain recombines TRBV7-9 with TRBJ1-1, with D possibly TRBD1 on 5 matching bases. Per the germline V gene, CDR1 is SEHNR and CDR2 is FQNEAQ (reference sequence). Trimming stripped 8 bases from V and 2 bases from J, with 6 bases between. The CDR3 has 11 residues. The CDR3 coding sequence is TGTGCCAGCGACAGAAACACTGAAGCTTTCTTT. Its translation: CASDRNTEAFF.

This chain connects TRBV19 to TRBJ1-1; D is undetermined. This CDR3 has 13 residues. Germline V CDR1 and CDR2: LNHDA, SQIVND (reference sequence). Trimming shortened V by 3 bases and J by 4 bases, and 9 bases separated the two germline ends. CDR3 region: CASSMRVGTEAFF. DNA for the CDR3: TGTGCCAGTAGTATGAGGGTTGGCACTGAAGCTTTCTTT.

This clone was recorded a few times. The DNA for the CDR3 is TGTGCCAGCAGTGATAGGACATTGAGGACTGAAGCTTTCTTT. It translates to CASSDRTLRTEAFF. V usage is TRBV2 and J usage is TRBJ1-1, with D tentatively TRBD1 (5 bases). The length of the CDR3 is 14 residues. Germline CDR1 SNHLY, CDR2 FYNNEI. Trimming shortened V by 3 bases and J by 5 bases, and 13 bases separated the two germline ends.

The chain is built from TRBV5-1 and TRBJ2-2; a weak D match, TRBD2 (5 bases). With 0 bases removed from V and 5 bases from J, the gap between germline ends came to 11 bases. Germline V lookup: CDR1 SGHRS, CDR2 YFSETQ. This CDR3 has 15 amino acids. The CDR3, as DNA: TGCGCCAGCAGCTTGGACCCCCGAGGGACCGGGGAGCTGTTTTTT. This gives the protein CASSLDPRGTGELFF.

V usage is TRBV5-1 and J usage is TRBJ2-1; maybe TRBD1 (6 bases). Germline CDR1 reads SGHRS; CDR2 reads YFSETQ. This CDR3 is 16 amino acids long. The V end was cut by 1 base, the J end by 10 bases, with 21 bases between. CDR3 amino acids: CASSLSPTGVGAEQFF. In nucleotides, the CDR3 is TGCGCCAGCAGCTTGTCTCCGACAGGCGTCGGAGCCGAGCAGTTCTTC.